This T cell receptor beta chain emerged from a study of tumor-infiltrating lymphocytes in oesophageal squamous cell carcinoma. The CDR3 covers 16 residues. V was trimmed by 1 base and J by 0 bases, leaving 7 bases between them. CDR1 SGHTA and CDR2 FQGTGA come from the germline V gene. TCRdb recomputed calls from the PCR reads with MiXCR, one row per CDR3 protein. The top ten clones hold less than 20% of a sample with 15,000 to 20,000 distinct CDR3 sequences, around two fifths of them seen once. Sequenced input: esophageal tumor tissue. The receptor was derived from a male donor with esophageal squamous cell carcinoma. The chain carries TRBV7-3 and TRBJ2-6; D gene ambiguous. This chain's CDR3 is CASSLMGRSGANVLTF. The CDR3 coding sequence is TGTGCCAGCAGCTTAATGGGCCGCTCTGGGGCCAACGTCCTGACTTTC.